These 5 T cell receptor beta chains share one sample of origin, sequenced in a study of blood T cell repertoires in COVID-19. TCRdb's copy holds only in-frame clones and misses some; the assay was immunoSEQ multiplex PCR. The sample holds roughly 670,000 clones, 85% to 90% seen once. Sequenced material: peripheral blood. The receptors originated from a woman under 30 with acute or convalescent COVID-19.

The chain links TRBV5-4 to TRBJ1-1; TRBD1 is a possible D gene (5 bases). The CDR3 covers 14 residues. Trimming removed 0 bases from V and 1 base from J, with 7 bases in between. The germline gives CDR1 SGHNT, CDR2 YYREEE (reference sequence). The chain's CDR3 is CASSLDRTNTEAFF. In nucleotides, the CDR3 is TGTGCCAGCAGCTTGGACAGGACGAACACTGAAGCTTTCTTT.

The rearrangement links TRBV10-3 to TRBJ1-2; 8 bases are a match to TRBD1. V shed 2 bases and J 6 bases; nucleotides not matched to a gene: 5. The CDR3 loop spans 14 amino acids. Looked up from germline, CDR1 is ENHRY and CDR2 is SYGVKD. The CDR3 protein is CAISEPGRGHGYTF. For the CDR3, the DNA is TGTGCCATCAGTGAGCCGGGCAGGGGGCATGGCTACACCTTC.

This chain connects TRBV30 to TRBJ2-2; 7 bases align to TRBD1. The germline V gene encodes CDR1 GTSNPN and CDR2 SVGIG (reference sequence). J gave up 3 bases and V 3 bases, and 7 bases lay outside the gene matches. This CDR3 has 15 amino acids. In DNA, the CDR3 is TGTGCCTGGAGGGAACAGGGGCGGCACACCGGGGAGCTGTTTTTT. Translating it yields CAWREQGRHTGELFF. The variable domain in full, with the rest retrieved from reference TRBV30 and TRBJ2-2, is SQTIHQWPATLVQPVGSPLSLECTVEGTSNPNLYWYRQAAGRGLQLLFYSVGIGQISSEVPQNLSASRPQDRQFILSSKKLLLSDSGFYLCAWREQGRHTGELFFGEGSRLTVL.

The V and J genes are TRBV9 and TRBJ2-1; 10 bases are a match to TRBD2. Trimming cost V 3 bases and J 9 bases; bases outside gene matches: 18. The CDR3 length is 18 residues. Germline V gene sequence: CDR1 SGDLS, CDR2 YYNGEE. CDR3 nucleotides: TGTGCCAGCAGCGCTTCACCTCGAAAGCGGGGGGGTGTTTTTGAGCAGTTCTTC. It yields the protein CASSASPRKRGGVFEQFF.

V and J are TRBV2 and TRBJ1-6; TRBD1 might be the D (6 bases). V was pared by 2 bases and J by 8 bases, with 13 bases between. The CDR3 covers 15 residues. The germline CDR1 and CDR2 sequences are SNHLY and FYNNEI. CDR3 loop: CASSERGRSDSPLHF. CDR3 nucleotide sequence: TGTGCCAGCAGTGAAAGGGGGAGAAGTGATTCACCCCTCCACTTT. The entire variable domain, with the rest obtained from reference TRBV2 and TRBJ1-6, is as follows: EPEVTQTPSHQVTQMGQEVILRCVPISNHLYFYWYRQILGQKVEFLVSFYNNEISEKSEIFDDQFSVERPDGSNFTLKIRSTKLEDSAMYFCASSERGRSDSPLHFGNGTRLTVT.